Below are 28 T cell receptor beta chains sequenced from a single sample in a study of T cell repertoires in cytomegalovirus infection. In TCRdb, the reads were re-called with MiXCR into one record per CDR3 protein. The sample records roughly 920,000 distinct CDR3 sequences, roughly 30% being singletons. These receptors lack a known antigen. The material sequenced was cultured CD8+ T cells from PBMCs, taken from culture after CMV antigen stimulation. These receptors came from a human donor in good health (CMV status not recorded). Some clones in this sample may be carry-over from other donors' samples.

Ten or more counts support this clonotype. The chain combines TRBV7-8 with TRBJ2-2; no reliable D call. V dropped 1 base and J dropped 4 bases, with 7 bases sitting between them. CDR3 size: 14 residues. CDR1 SGHVS and CDR2 FQNEAQ come from the germline V gene. The CDR3 reads CASSLDLITGELFF. The CDR3 bases are TGTGCCAGCAGCTTAGATCTGATCACCGGGGAGCTGTTTTTT.

The sample holds a few counts of this clonotype. The CDR3 coding sequence is TGTGCCAGCAGCCTTTATAGGGACTACTACGAGCAGTACTTC. It translates to CASSLYRDYYEQYF. J is TRBJ2-7 and V is TRBV27; TRBD2 aligns across 7 bases. The length of the CDR3 is 14 residues. V trimming: 6 bases; J trimming: 3 bases; junction bases outside the gene matches: 8. Looked up from germline, CDR1 is MNHEY and CDR2 is SMNVEV (reference sequence).

The V call is TRBV19, the J call TRBJ1-5; no definite D call. V dropped 9 bases and J dropped 5 bases, with 8 bases sitting between them. Germline V CDR1 and CDR2: LNHDA, SQIVND (reference sequence). The CDR3 has 11 residues. CDR3 bases: TGTGCCAGCGGGGTTGATCAGCCCCAGCATTTT. The encoded protein is CASGVDQPQHF. The whole variable domain, filled in from reference TRBV19 and TRBJ1-5, reads DGGITQSPKYLFRKEGQNVTLSCEQNLNHDAMYWYRQDPGQGLRLIYYSQIVNDFQKGDIAEGYSVSREKKESFPLTVTSAQKNPTAFYLCASGVDQPQHFGDGTRLSIL.

The chain recombines TRBV6-5 with TRBJ2-1; 13 bases agree with TRBD2. This CDR3 has 16 residues. The J segment lost 8 bases and the V segment lost 5 bases, leaving 9 bases of the junction unmatched. The V gene's germline CDR1 is MNHEY and CDR2 SVGAGI. The CDR3 DNA follows: TGTGCCAGCAGTGAGGCCGGGACTAGCGGGGTCTATGAGCAGTTCTTC. Its protein is CASSEAGTSGVYEQFF.

This rearrangement joins TRBV6-1 to TRBJ1-1; 8 bases align to TRBD1. In germline, CDR1 is MNHNS, CDR2 SASEGT. The CDR3 consists of 14 residues. Losses at the gene ends were 5 bases for V and 3 bases for J; bases not matched to a gene: 5. The CDR3 reads CASSYDRGDTEAFF. The DNA of the CDR3 is TGTGCCAGCAGTTACGACAGGGGAGACACTGAAGCTTTCTTT.

The rearrangement uses TRBV7-9 and TRBJ2-7, with 7 nucleotides matching TRBD1. J was trimmed by 2 bases and V by 0 bases; bases with no gene match: 7. Germline V gene lookup returns CDR1 SEHNR and CDR2 FQNEAQ (reference sequence). This CDR3 has 16 residues. CDR3 in DNA: TGTGCCAGCAGCTTAGCGTCCCATACAGGGGCCTACGAGCAGTACGTC. Translated: CASSLASHTGAYEQYV.

The V call is TRBV6-2 or TRBV6-3, the J call TRBJ2-2; D possibly corresponds to TRBD2 (6 bases). This CDR3 has 13 residues. Per germline, CDR1 MNHEY and CDR2 SVGEGT. V was cut by 6 bases and J by 6 bases, with 11 bases left in between. CDR3 loop: CASRPPGAGELFF. The DNA of the CDR3 is TGTGCCAGCAGGCCCCCGGGGGCCGGGGAGCTGTTTTTT.

This clonotype showed up just a few times. This rearrangement joins TRBV7-9 to TRBJ2-5, with D unclear. In germline, CDR1 is SEHNR, CDR2 FQNEAQ (reference sequence). Trimming pared 4 bases from V and 1 base from J, leaving 10 bases between. The CDR3 length is 14 residues. The CDR3 spells CASSYLRSQETQYF. The CDR3 bases are TGTGCCAGCAGCTACCTGCGCAGCCAAGAGACCCAGTACTTC.

The chain links TRBV7-1 to TRBJ2-3; 8 nucleotides line up with TRBD2. TRBV7-1 is an open reading frame, and its role is uncertain. The CDR3 has 18 residues. V dropped 5 bases and J dropped 5; count of bases not matched to a gene: 18. The DNA for the CDR3 is TGTGCCAGCAGCCCTGGTCTCGAGCGGGGGCGCGGGAAAGATACGCAGTATTTT. Translated, it gives CASSPGLERGRGKDTQYF.

This clonotype was found many times. This chain joins TRBV7-9 and TRBJ2-7; D is perhaps TRBD2 (6 bases). Germline V gene lookup returns CDR1 SEHNR and CDR2 FQNEAQ (reference sequence). CDR3 length equals 13 residues. V gave up 5 bases and J gave up 2 bases, with 10 bases separating them. The CDR3 DNA reads as TGTGCCAGCAGCCCGGGGGACCCCTACGAGCAGTACTTC. It is translated as CASSPGDPYEQYF.

A word on this clonotype: Relative to the germline gene, one junction end is altered; a read error may explain this. The rearrangement joins TRBV7-4 to TRBJ2-5, with 7 bases identical to TRBD1. This CDR3 is 17 amino acids long. The germline gives CDR1 SGHVT, CDR2 SQSDAQ. The CDR3 DNA reads as TGTGTCAGCAGCCCTCGACTCCGGGACAGCCTCCAAGAGACCCAGTACTTC. The encoded protein is CVSSPRLRDSLQETQYF.

This clonotype was recorded many times. The chain has TRBV7-9 and TRBJ2-1; TRBD1 agrees at 7 bases. Losses at the gene ends were 5 bases for V and 3 bases for J; bases not matched to a gene: 10. The germline V gene encodes CDR1 SEHNR and CDR2 FQNEAQ (reference sequence). The CDR3 runs to 16 residues. The chain's CDR3 is CASSQATGVYYNEQFF. The CDR3, as DNA: TGTGCCAGCAGCCAAGCAACAGGGGTGTACTACAATGAGCAGTTCTTC.

The rearrangement uses TRBV6-5 and TRBJ1-5; 8 nucleotides line up with TRBD1. CDR1 MNHEY and CDR2 SVGAGI come from the germline V gene. The V and J ends lost 4 bases and 1 base, in that order; junction bases with no gene match: 12. This CDR3 contains 18 residues. The CDR3 region is CASSSGQGEGDSNQPQHF. In nucleotides, the CDR3 is TGTGCCAGCAGTTCCGGACAGGGAGAAGGAGACAGCAATCAGCCCCAGCATTTT.

The V call is TRBV14, the J call TRBJ1-2; 12 bases fit TRBD1. There are 17 residues in the CDR3. The V and J ends lost 3 bases and 4 bases, in that order; junction bases with no gene match: 9. Germline CDR1 is SGHDN and CDR2 is FVKESK. Here the CDR3 reads CASSQTGTGGRGYGYTF. DNA for the CDR3: TGTGCCAGCAGCCAGACCGGGACAGGGGGCCGTGGCTATGGCTACACCTTC.

This clonotype turned up a few times. The rearrangement links TRBV27 to TRBJ2-1, with D uncertain. V lost 6 bases to trimming and J lost 6 bases, with 12 bases between them. The CDR3 sequence is 13 residues long. CDR1 is MNHEY and CDR2 is SMNVEV in the germline V gene (reference sequence). The CDR3 region has the DNA TGTGCCAGCAGCGACGATAGGGCCAATGAGCAGTTCTTC. Its protein product is CASSDDRANEQFF.

This clonotype appeared a few times. This sequence joins TRBV28 and TRBJ2-6; 9 bases line up with TRBD1. V was pared by 4 bases and J by 3 bases, with 4 bases of the junction left unmatched. The CDR3 sequence is 16 residues long. Germline CDR1 and CDR2: MDHEN and SYDVKM. The CDR3 nucleotides are TGTGCCAGCAGTTCCGGGACAGGGTTTGGGGCCAACGTCCTGACTTTC. Translated: CASSSGTGFGANVLTF. Looking up the rest from reference TRBV28 and TRBJ2-6 gives the full variable domain: DVKVTQSSRYLVKRTGEKVFLECVQDMDHENMFWYRQDPGLGLRLIYFSYDVKMKEKGDIPEGYSVSREKKERFSLILESASTNQTSMYLCASSSGTGFGANVLTFGAGSRLTVL.

The rearrangement uses TRBV29-1 and TRBJ2-2; D is possibly TRBD2 (6 bases). The V end was cut by 3 bases, the J end by 6 bases, with 14 bases between. The CDR3 covers 14 residues. CDR1 and CDR2 from the germline V gene are SQVTM and ANQGSEA. The DNA of the CDR3 is TGCAGCGTTGACGCGGAGGGAAATTCCGGGGAGCTGTTTTTT. Residues: CSVDAEGNSGELFF.

This clonotype was counted only a few times. The chain combines TRBV7-9 with TRBJ1-2, with TRBD1 matching 9 bases. The CDR3 has 17 residues. Germline CDR1 reads SEHNR; CDR2 reads FQNEAQ (reference sequence). V was pared by 5 bases and J by 4 bases, with 14 bases of the junction left unmatched. CDR3 in DNA: TGTGCCAGCAGCCGCAGGACAGGGGTCTCATATGGCTATGGCTACACCTTC. Amino acids: CASSRRTGVSYGYGYTF.

The chain joins TRBV4-1 to TRBJ1-1, with a weak D call TRBD1 (6 bases). The CDR3 is 15 residues long. V was clipped by 3 bases and J by 0 bases, with 11 bases between them. Germline values: CDR1 MGHRA, CDR2 YSYEKL. The CDR3 loop is CASSHAGTLNTEAFF. CDR3 nucleotide sequence: TGCGCCAGCAGCCACGCCGGGACATTGAACACTGAAGCTTTCTTT.

This clonotype showed up just a few times. The V and J genes are TRBV7-2 and TRBJ2-2; a possible D gene is TRBD1 (6 bases). The CDR3 extends over 14 amino acids. The V end lost 5 bases, the J end lost 6 bases, and 13 bases lay between the germline ends. Looked up from germline, CDR1 is SGHTA and CDR2 is FQGNSA. In DNA form, the CDR3 reads TGTGCCAGCAGCAACAGGGAAGGGGCCGGGGAGCTGTTTTTT. Translated: CASSNREGAGELFF.

This clonotype was seen a handful of times. This chain connects TRBV28 to TRBJ2-4, with 8 bases identical to TRBD1. The CDR3 spans 14 residues. V was clipped by 7 bases and J by 9 bases; unmatched bases: 11. Germline CDR1 is MDHEN and CDR2 is SYDVKM. CDR3 bases: TGTGCCAGCACCCTCGACAGGGGAAGTCTCATTCAGTACTTC. Translating it yields CASTLDRGSLIQYF.

The gene calls are TRBV4-1 and TRBJ1-2, with D hard to call. Trimming removed 4 bases at V and 3 bases at J, with 12 bases between. The CDR3 is made up of 14 amino acids. From germline, CDR1 is MGHRA and CDR2 YSYEKL. For the CDR3, the DNA is TGCGCCAGCAGCCCCTCATCCGCGGACTATGGCTACACCTTC. Amino acid sequence: CASSPSSADYGYTF.

This chain joins TRBV20-1 and TRBJ1-1; D possibly corresponds to TRBD1 (5 bases). Trimming took off 6 bases at V and 0 bases at J, with 14 bases between the two ends. Looked up from germline, CDR1 is DFQATT and CDR2 is SNEGSKA (reference sequence). The CDR3 contains 14 residues. Written as DNA, the CDR3 is TGCAGTGCGGAAGGGGACGGAATGAACACTGAAGCTTTCTTT. It encodes CSAEGDGMNTEAFF.

This clonotype has a count of ten or more. CDR3 residues: CASSLPRLAGGPQETQYF. CDR3 DNA: TGTGCCAGCAGCTTACCCCGACTAGCGGGGGGTCCGCAAGAGACCCAGTACTTC. This chain joins TRBV7-2 and TRBJ2-5; TRBD2 agrees at 13 bases. The junction had 8 bases not matched to a gene; V was cut back by 2 bases and J by 2 bases. The CDR3 is made up of 18 amino acids. Germline V gives CDR1 SGHTA, CDR2 FQGNSA.

The chain is built from TRBV7-8 and TRBJ1-1; D ambiguous. Trimming took 1 base from V and 1 from J, leaving 13 bases between them. From germline, CDR1 is SGHVS and CDR2 FQNEAQ. This CDR3 comprises 16 residues. The DNA of the CDR3 is TGTGCCAGCAGCTTAGTCGGGCTCCAGGCGAACACTGAAGCTTTCTTT. Protein sequence: CASSLVGLQANTEAFF.

In its sample, this clonotype was seen a few times. The chain uses TRBV18 and TRBJ2-2; 7 positions agree with TRBD1. This CDR3 comprises 15 residues. After removal of 4 bases from V and 4 bases from J, the junction contained 6 bases not matched to a gene. The germline V gene has CDR1 KGHSH and CDR2 LQKENI. The CDR3 here is CASSLGQASTGELFF. The CDR3 nucleotides read TGTGCCAGCTCACTAGGACAGGCTTCCACCGGGGAGCTGTTTTTT.

The gene calls are TRBV5-4 and TRBJ1-2, with 12 bases lining up with TRBD1. Germline-derived CDR1 and CDR2 are SGHNT and YYREEE (reference sequence). This CDR3 is 17 amino acids long. V lost 6 bases, J lost 6 bases, and 15 bases stayed unmatched. The CDR3 nucleotides are TGTGCCAGCAACCTCCCGGGACAGGGGGCCTCGTCGGATGGCTACACCTTC. It yields the protein CASNLPGQGASSDGYTF.

The chain has TRBV27 and TRBJ2-1, with 7 bases lining up with TRBD1. J lost 3 bases, V lost 8 bases, and 13 bases had no gene match. There are 16 residues in the CDR3. CDR1 is MNHEY and CDR2 is SMNVEV in the germline V gene (reference sequence). DNA for the CDR3: TGTGCCAGCTGCCCCGTGACAGGGTGGGACTACAATGAGCAGTTCTTC. It is translated as CASCPVTGWDYNEQFF.